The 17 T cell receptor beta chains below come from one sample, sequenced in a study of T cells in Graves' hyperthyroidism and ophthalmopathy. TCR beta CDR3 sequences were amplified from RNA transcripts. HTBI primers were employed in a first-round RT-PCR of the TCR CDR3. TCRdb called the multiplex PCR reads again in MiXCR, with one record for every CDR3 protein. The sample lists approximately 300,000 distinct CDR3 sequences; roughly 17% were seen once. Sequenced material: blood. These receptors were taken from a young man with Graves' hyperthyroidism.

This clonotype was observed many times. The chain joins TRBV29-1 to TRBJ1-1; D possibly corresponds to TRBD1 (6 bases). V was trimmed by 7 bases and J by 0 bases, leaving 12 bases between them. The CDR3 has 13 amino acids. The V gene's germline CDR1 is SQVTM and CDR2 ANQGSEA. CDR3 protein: CSGSGHLNTEAFF. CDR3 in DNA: TGCAGCGGATCGGGACACCTGAACACTGAAGCTTTCTTT.

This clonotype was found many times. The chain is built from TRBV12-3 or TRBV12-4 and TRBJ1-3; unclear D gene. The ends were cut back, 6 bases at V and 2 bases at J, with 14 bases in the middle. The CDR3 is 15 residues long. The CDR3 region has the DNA TGTGCCAGCAGGCCAATACTGCCCCCTGGAAACACCATATATTTT. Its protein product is CASRPILPPGNTIYF.

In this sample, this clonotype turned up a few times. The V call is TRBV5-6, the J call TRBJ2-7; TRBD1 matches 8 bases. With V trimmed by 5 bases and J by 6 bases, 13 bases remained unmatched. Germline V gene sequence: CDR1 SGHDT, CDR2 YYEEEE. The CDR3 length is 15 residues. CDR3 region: CASSFRDRLLGEQYF. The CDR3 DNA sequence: TGTGCCAGCAGTTTCCGGGACAGGCTTCTCGGCGAGCAGTACTTC. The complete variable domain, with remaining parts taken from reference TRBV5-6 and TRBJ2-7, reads DAGVTQSPTHLIKTRGQQVTLRCSPKSGHDTVSWYQQALGQGPQFIFQYYEEEERQRGNFPDRFSGHQFPNYSSELNVNALLLGDSALYLCASSFRDRLLGEQYFGPGTRLTVT.

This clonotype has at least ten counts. In DNA, the CDR3 is TGTGCCAGCTCACCCACGGCAGGGGGTACCTACGAGCAGTACTTC. Its translation is CASSPTAGGTYEQYF. The chain combines TRBV18 with TRBJ2-7; 7 bases fit TRBD1. Germline V CDR1 and CDR2: KGHSH, LQKENI. J gave up 2 bases and V 3 bases, and 7 bases lay outside the gene matches. This CDR3 has 15 amino acids.

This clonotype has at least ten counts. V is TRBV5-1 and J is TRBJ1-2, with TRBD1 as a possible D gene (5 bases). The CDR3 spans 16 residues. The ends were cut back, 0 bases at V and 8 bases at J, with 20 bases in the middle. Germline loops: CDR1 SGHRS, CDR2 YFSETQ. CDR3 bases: TGCGCCAGCAGCTTGGAGCCGACAGAGCCGTCGTACGGCTACACCTTC. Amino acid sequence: CASSLEPTEPSYGYTF.

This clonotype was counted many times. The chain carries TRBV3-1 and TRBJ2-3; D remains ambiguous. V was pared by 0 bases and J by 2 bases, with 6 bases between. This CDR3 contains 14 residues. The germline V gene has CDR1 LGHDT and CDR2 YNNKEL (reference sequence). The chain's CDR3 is CASSQDWVTDTQYF. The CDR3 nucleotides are TGTGCCAGCAGCCAAGACTGGGTCACAGATACGCAGTATTTT.

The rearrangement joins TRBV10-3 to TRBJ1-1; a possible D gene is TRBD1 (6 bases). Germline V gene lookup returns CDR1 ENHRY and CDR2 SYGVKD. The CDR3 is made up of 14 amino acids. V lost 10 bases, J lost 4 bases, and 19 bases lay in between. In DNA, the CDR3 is TGTGCCACGAGACAGGTCATAGAGGGCACTGAAGCTTTCTTT. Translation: CATRQVIEGTEAFF.

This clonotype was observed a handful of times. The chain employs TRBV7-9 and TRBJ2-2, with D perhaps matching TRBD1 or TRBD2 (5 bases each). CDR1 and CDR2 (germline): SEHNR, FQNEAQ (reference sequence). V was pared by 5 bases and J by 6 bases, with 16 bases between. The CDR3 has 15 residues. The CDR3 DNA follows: TGTGCCAGCAGCCCTCGGGACCCAGGAGCCGGGGAGCTGTTTTTT. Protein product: CASSPRDPGAGELFF.

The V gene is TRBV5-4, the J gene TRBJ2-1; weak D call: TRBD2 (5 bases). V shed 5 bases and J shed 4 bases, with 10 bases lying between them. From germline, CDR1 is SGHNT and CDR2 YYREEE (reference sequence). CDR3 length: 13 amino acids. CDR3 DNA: TGTGCCAGCAGAGAAGGCGGGTACAATGAGCAGTTCTTC. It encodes CASREGGYNEQFF.

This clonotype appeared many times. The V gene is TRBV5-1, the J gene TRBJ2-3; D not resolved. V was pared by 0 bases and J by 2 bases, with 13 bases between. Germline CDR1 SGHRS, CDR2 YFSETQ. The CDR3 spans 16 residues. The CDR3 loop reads CASSLDGADSTDTQYF. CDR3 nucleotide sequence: TGCGCCAGCAGCTTGGACGGCGCTGATTCCACAGATACGCAGTATTTT.

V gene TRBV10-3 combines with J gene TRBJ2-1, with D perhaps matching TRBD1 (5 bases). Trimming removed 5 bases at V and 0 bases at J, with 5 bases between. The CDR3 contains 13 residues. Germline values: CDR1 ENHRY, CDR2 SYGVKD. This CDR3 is CAISTGSYNEQFF. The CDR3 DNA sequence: TGTGCCATCAGTACAGGCTCCTACAATGAGCAGTTCTTC.

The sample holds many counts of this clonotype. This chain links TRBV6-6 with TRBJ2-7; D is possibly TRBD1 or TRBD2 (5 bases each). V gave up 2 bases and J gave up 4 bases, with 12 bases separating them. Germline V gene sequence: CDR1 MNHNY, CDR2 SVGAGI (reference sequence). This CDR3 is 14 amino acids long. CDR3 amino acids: CASSYGGNVYEQYF. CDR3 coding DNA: TGTGCCAGCAGTTACGGGGGTAACGTGTACGAGCAGTACTTC.

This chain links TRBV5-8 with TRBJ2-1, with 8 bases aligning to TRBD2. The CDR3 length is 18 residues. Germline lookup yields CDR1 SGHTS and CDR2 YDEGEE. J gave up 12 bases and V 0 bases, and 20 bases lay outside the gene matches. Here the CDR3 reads CASSLETGTRTISPPQFF. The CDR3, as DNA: TGTGCCAGCAGCTTGGAGACCGGGACTAGAACGATTTCCCCTCCGCAGTTCTTC.

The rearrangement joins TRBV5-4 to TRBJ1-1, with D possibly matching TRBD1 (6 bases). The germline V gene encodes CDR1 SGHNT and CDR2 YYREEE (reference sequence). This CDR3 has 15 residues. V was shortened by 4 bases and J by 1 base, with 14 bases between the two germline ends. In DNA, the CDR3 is TGTGCCAGCAGCGTGAAAACAGGGTCGAACACTGAAGCTTTCTTT. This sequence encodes CASSVKTGSNTEAFF.

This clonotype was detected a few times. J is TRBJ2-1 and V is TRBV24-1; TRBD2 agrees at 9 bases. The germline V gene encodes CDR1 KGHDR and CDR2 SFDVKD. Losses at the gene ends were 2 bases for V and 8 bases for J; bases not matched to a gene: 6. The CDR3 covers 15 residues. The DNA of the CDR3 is TGTGCCACCAGTGATTATAGCGGGAGTTCAGATGAGCAGTTCTTC. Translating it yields CATSDYSGSSDEQFF.

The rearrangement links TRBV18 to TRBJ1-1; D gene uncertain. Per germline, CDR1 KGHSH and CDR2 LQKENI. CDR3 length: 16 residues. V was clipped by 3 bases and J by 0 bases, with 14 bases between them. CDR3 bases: TGTGCCAGCTCACCGTTTTTTGGGCGGGTGAACACTGAAGCTTTCTTT. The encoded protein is CASSPFFGRVNTEAFF.

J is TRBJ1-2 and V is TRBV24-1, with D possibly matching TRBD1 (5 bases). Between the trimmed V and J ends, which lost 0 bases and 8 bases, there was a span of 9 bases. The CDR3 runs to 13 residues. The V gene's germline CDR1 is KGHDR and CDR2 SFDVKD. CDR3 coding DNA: TGTGCCACCAGTGATTTGCAGGGTTACGGCTACACCTTC. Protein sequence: CATSDLQGYGYTF.